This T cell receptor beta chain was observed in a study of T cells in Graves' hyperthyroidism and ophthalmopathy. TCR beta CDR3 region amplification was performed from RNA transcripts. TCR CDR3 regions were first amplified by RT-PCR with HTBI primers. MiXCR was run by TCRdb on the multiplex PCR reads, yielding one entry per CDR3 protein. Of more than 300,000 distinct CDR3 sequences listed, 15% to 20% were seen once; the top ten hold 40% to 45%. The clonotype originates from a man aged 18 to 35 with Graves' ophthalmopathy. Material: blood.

CDR3 protein: CASSPTGGVDGYTF. CDR3 sequence (DNA): TGTGCCAGCAGTCCAACAGGGGGCGTGGATGGCTACACCTTC. This chain links TRBV12-3 or TRBV12-4 with TRBJ1-2, with 9 bases matching TRBD1. V lost 5 bases and J lost 6; bases outside the gene matches: 7. The CDR3 contains 14 residues.